Only a few counts were recorded for the clone carrying this T cell receptor (beta chain). As yet, its antigen is unknown. The sample comes from a study of OX40 agonist ivuxolimab in advanced cancers. Across the study: A mean age of roughly 60 years, range roughly 23 to 85, was recorded, and over 65% were male. Study-wide results and limits: Partial responders at 0.1-3.0 mg/kg had among the lowest clonal expansion.

Generated by immunoSEQ multiplex PCR, the TCRdb table keeps only in-frame clones and is missing some. Among about 36,000 clones listed, 70% to 80% were seen once. The germline CDR1 and CDR2 sequences are ENHRY and SYGVKD. V was clipped by 6 bases and J by 3 bases, with 9 bases between them. The CDR3 sequence is 12 residues long. The chain links TRBV10-3 to TRBJ2-7, with D possibly being TRBD1 (5 bases). The sample in question was CD4+ or CD8+ T cells sorted from blood, obtained in a trial of the OX40 agonist ivuxolimab. The receptor comes from an adult with an advanced solid tumor such as melanoma, head and neck, liver or kidney cancer. The CDR3 DNA is TGTGCCATCAGGACAGCAAACTACGAGCAGTACGTC. It translates to CAIRTANYEQYV.